A single T cell receptor beta chain is shown here with its context. Additional DNA sequences in this sample encode the identical CDR3. This record comes from a study of shared clonotypes between healthy human individuals. The V segment lost 8 bases and the J segment 2 bases; nucleotides outside the gene matches: 4. The CDR3 extends over 13 amino acids. Germline CDR1 reads MDHEN; CDR2 reads SYDVKM. Deep-level running was used for the assay. The authors loaded roughly 200 ng DNA, 30,000 to 35,000 T cell genomes, into sorted-subset replicate PCRs. Data came from immunoSEQ multiplex PCR; TCRdb stores just in-frame clones and leaves some out. The repertoire holds millions of clones, with 90% to 95% as singletons.

This TCR was sampled from a man aged 18 to 29 in good health. Some clones in this sample may be carry-over from other donors' samples. The chain combines TRBV28 with TRBJ2-7; TRBD1 agrees at 9 bases. Specimen: naive CD4+ T cells from PBMCs. Sample subset: CD45RA+ positively selected. Written as DNA, the CDR3 is TGTGCCAGCCGGGACAGGGTAACCTACGAGCAGTACTTC. Translating it yields CASRDRVTYEQYF.